This section outlines one T cell receptor beta chain sequence together with its context. This sample was included in a study of cytomegalovirus exposure and HLA in healthy donors. The study ran its PCR with 60 Vbeta and 13 Jbeta primers. Data came from immunoSEQ multiplex PCR; TCRdb stores just in-frame clones and leaves some out. This sample yields approximately 210,000 clones, of which over 80% are seen a single time; approximately 6.5% belongs to the top ten. The sample taken for sequencing was PBMCs. This receptor was identified in a man aged 35 to 55 in good health and CMV-seropositive.

The CDR3 region is CASSEGGLLLNEQFF. As DNA, the CDR3 is TGTGCCAGCAGTGAAGGGGGACTGCTCCTCAATGAGCAGTTCTTC. This chain links TRBV6-1 with TRBJ2-1, with D perhaps TRBD2 (6 bases). V shed 1 base and J shed 6 bases, with 13 bases lying between them. CDR1 is MNHNS and CDR2 is SASEGT in the germline V gene. The CDR3 runs to 15 residues.